The next 32 T cell receptor beta chains were all read from a single sample in a study of T cell responses to AZD1222 COVID-19 vaccine. Method: immunoSEQ multiplex PCR; TCRdb's copy keeps in-frame clones and lacks some. The sample consists of about 110,000 clones, around 92% of them appearing once. The input for sequencing was peripheral blood, taken 28 days after the second AZD1222 dose. The origin of the receptors is an adult who received the AZD1222 COVID-19 vaccine.

The gene calls are TRBV10-1 and TRBJ1-5; D is uncertain. This CDR3 region has 11 residues. Trimming took 6 bases from V and 5 from J, leaving 5 bases between them. Germline V gene lookup returns CDR1 WNHNN and CDR2 SYGVQD (reference sequence). The CDR3: CASSVDQPQHF. As DNA, the CDR3 is TGCGCCAGCAGCGTAGATCAGCCCCAGCATTTT.

This sequence joins TRBV18 and TRBJ2-3; D call uncertain. Germline V CDR1 and CDR2: KGHSH, LQKENI. V was shortened by 2 bases and J by 4 bases, with 4 bases between the two germline ends. The CDR3 is made up of 12 amino acids. CDR3 in amino acids: CASSPIPDTQYF. The CDR3 DNA reads TGTGCCAGCTCACCAATCCCAGATACGCAGTATTTT.

This rearrangement joins TRBV5-4 to TRBJ1-6; the match to TRBD1 covers 7 bases. The CDR3 runs 15 residues. Germline lookup yields CDR1 SGHNT and CDR2 YYREEE (reference sequence). Trimming removed 0 bases from V and 7 bases from J; junction bases left unmatched: 4. As DNA, the CDR3 is TGTGCCAGCAGCTTGGAGGCAGGGGGGAATTCACCCCTCCACTTT. Protein product: CASSLEAGGNSPLHF.

V and J are TRBV4-1 and TRBJ2-7; weak D call: TRBD2 (5 bases). V lost 3 bases to trimming and J lost 9 bases, with 9 bases between them. Germline V gene lookup returns CDR1 MGHRA and CDR2 YSYEKL. This CDR3 is built from 11 residues. The CDR3 loop reads CASSHEGLQYF. The CDR3 DNA reads as TGCGCCAGCAGCCATGAGGGCTTGCAGTACTTC.

The chain uses TRBV20-1 and TRBJ2-2, with a weak D call TRBD1 (5 bases). The V gene lost 4 bases and the J gene lost 6 bases, with 6 bases spanning the gap. The CDR3 has 11 residues. The germline gives CDR1 DFQATT, CDR2 SNEGSKA (reference sequence). The CDR3: CSATRAGELFF. The CDR3 DNA reads TGCAGTGCTACCAGGGCCGGGGAGCTGTTTTTT.

The V call is TRBV3-1 (or the pseudogene TRBV3-2), the J call TRBJ2-5, with TRBD2 matching 9 bases. J was trimmed by 4 bases and V by 4 bases; bases with no gene match: 13. Germline-derived CDR1 and CDR2 are LGHDT and YNNKEL (reference sequence). This CDR3 has 17 residues. The CDR3 region has the DNA TGTGCCAGCAGCCCATCCCAACCGGGACTAGCTGGAGAGACCCAGTACTTC. Its translation is CASSPSQPGLAGETQYF.

V usage is TRBV2 and J usage is TRBJ2-1; TRBD2 aligns across 8 bases. J gave up 1 base and V 5 bases, and 7 bases lay outside the gene matches. CDR3 length: 16 residues. Looked up from germline, CDR1 is SNHLY and CDR2 is FYNNEI. CDR3 protein: CASSQSGSSSYNEQFF. CDR3 DNA: TGTGCCAGCAGTCAAAGCGGGAGTTCATCCTACAATGAGCAGTTCTTC. Drawing the rest from reference TRBV2 and TRBJ2-1, the complete variable domain is EPEVTQTPSHQVTQMGQEVILRCVPISNHLYFYWYRQILGQKVEFLVSFYNNEISEKSEIFDDQFSVERPDGSNFTLKIRSTKLEDSAMYFCASSQSGSSSYNEQFFGPGTRLTVL.

V is TRBV3-1 (or the pseudogene TRBV3-2) and J is TRBJ1-5; no firm D call. CDR3 length: 13 residues. The V gene's germline CDR1 is LGHDT and CDR2 YNNKEL (reference sequence). Trimming removed 0 bases at V and 4 bases at J, with 4 bases between. CDR3 protein: CASSQDRNQPQHF. The CDR3 DNA follows: TGTGCCAGCAGCCAAGACCGGAATCAGCCCCAGCATTTT.

This chain uses TRBV28 with TRBJ1-1; TRBD1 agrees at 7 bases. Germline assignment: CDR1 MDHEN and CDR2 SYDVKM. With V trimmed by 11 bases and J by 4 bases, 10 bases remained unmatched. The CDR3 is 13 amino acids. The CDR3 region has the DNA TGTGCCGCCACAGGGGCGGGTGTCACTGAAGCTTTCTTT. This sequence encodes CAATGAGVTEAFF.

To note about this clone: Sequence at one end of the junction differs from germline and may be a read error. V is TRBV7-2 and J is TRBJ2-7; D call uncertain. CDR3 length: 11 amino acids. Germline V CDR1 and CDR2: SGHTA, FQGNSA. The CDR3 loop reads CASSSSHEQYF. In nucleotides, the CDR3 is TGTGCCAGCAGCTCCTCCCACGAGCAGTACTTC.

This clone was found once. J is TRBJ2-6 and V is TRBV4-1, with 7 bases lining up with TRBD1. V gave up 2 bases and J gave up 1 base; unmatched junction bases: 2. This CDR3 spans 16 amino acids. From germline, CDR1 is MGHRA and CDR2 YSYEKL. The CDR3 bases are TGCGCCAGCAGCCAACACAGGGGTTCTGGGGCCAACGTCCTGACTTTC. Translated, it gives CASSQHRGSGANVLTF.

The V gene is TRBV2, the J gene TRBJ1-2; D gene uncertain. V gave up 5 bases and J gave up 8 bases, with 15 bases separating them. The CDR3 contains 13 residues. Per germline, CDR1 SNHLY and CDR2 FYNNEI. DNA for the CDR3: TGTGCCAGCAGTATTGACCCTGGGAGAGGCTACACCTTC. Its translation is CASSIDPGRGYTF.

The rearrangement joins TRBV7-9 to TRBJ2-1, with D tentatively TRBD1 (6 bases). Deletions cut 2 bases from V and 15 bases from J, with 26 bases between. Germline-derived CDR1 and CDR2 are SEHNR and FQNEAQ (reference sequence). The CDR3 spans 16 residues. For the CDR3, the DNA is TGTGCCAGCAGCTTATGGGTCGACAGGTACTCGGCTCGGGGGTTCTTC. This translates into CASSLWVDRYSARGFF.

CDR3 in DNA: TGTGCCAGAAGAGGACTAGGACTAGCGGGGTACAATGAGCAGTTCTTC. Residues: CARRGLGLAGYNEQFF. The chain employs TRBV5-3 and TRBJ2-1, with 12 positions matching TRBD2. TRBV5-3 is labeled an ORF, and its function is uncertain. The length of the CDR3 is 16 residues. The J segment lost 4 bases and the V segment lost 5 bases, leaving 7 bases of the junction unmatched.

The genes are TRBV11-2 and TRBJ1-6; D is unclear. CDR3 size: 14 residues. Germline CDR1 is SGHAT and CDR2 is FQNNGV. Trimming stripped 1 base from V and 9 bases from J, with 10 bases between. The CDR3 nucleotides are TGTGCCAGCAGCTTAGTTCCTTTCAGTTCACCCCTCCACTTT. Residues: CASSLVPFSSPLHF.

J is TRBJ1-3 and V is TRBV5-1; the D is unclear. This CDR3 is built from 13 residues. The germline CDR1 and CDR2 sequences are SGHRS and YFSETQ. V was pared by 0 bases and J by 3 bases, with 4 bases between. This CDR3 reads CASSLGGGNTIYF. The DNA of the CDR3 is TGCGCCAGCAGCTTGGGGGGTGGAAACACCATATATTTT.

The gene calls are TRBV6-2 or TRBV6-3 and TRBJ1-5, with a tentative D call TRBD1 (5 bases). Germline values: CDR1 MNHEY, CDR2 SVGEGT. The CDR3 consists of 18 residues. V was cut by 2 bases and J by 0 bases, with 17 bases left in between. The CDR3 is CASSYGQLGTYSNQPQHF. The CDR3 region has the DNA TGTGCCAGCAGTTACGGTCAGTTGGGGACGTATAGCAATCAGCCCCAGCATTTT.

The chain joins TRBV5-1 to TRBJ2-2; D is unclear. Germline-derived CDR1 and CDR2 are SGHRS and YFSETQ. V lost 0 bases, J lost 8 bases, and 5 bases lay in between. The CDR3 spans 12 residues. CDR3 protein: CASSLEEGELFF. The CDR3 DNA is TGCGCCAGCAGCTTGGAAGAGGGGGAGCTGTTTTTT.

The J gene is TRBJ1-1, the V gene TRBV7-9; no clear D gene. In germline, CDR1 is SEHNR, CDR2 FQNEAQ (reference sequence). V dropped 3 bases and J dropped 5 bases, with 10 bases sitting between them. The CDR3 loop spans 13 amino acids. The DNA of the CDR3 is TGTGCCAGCAGCTTTGGAGAAGGGACTGAAGCTTTCTTT. Its protein is CASSFGEGTEAFF.

V usage is TRBV5-1 and J usage is TRBJ2-2; D might be TRBD2 (6 bases). CDR3 size: 15 residues. The germline V gene has CDR1 SGHRS and CDR2 YFSETQ. With 4 bases removed from V and 1 base from J, the gap between germline ends came to 11 bases. CDR3 amino acids: CASSQGGMNTGELFF. In DNA form, the CDR3 reads TGCGCCAGCAGCCAGGGCGGGATGAACACCGGGGAGCTGTTTTTT.

The V gene is TRBV4-1, the J gene TRBJ2-1; unclear D gene. This CDR3 region has 15 residues. CDR1 and CDR2 from the germline V gene are MGHRA and YSYEKL. V dropped 1 base and J dropped 6 bases, with 13 bases sitting between them. The DNA for the CDR3 is TGCGCCAGCAGCCAAGGGGCTACCTCTAGCAATGAGCAGTTCTTC. Translating it yields CASSQGATSSNEQFF.

J is TRBJ1-1 and V is TRBV7-8; a weak D match, TRBD1 (5 bases). CDR1 is SGHVS, CDR2 FQNEAQ, per germline. The V and J ends lost 2 bases and 1 base respectively, with 20 bases between them. This CDR3 comprises 18 residues. CDR3: CASSLRSRDRRANTEAFF. CDR3 coding DNA: TGTGCCAGCAGCTTAAGGAGCCGGGACCGACGGGCGAACACTGAAGCTTTCTTT.

CDR3 DNA sequence: TGTGCCAGCAGCTTATTTTACCGGAATACACAAGAGACCCAGTACTTC. This encodes CASSLFYRNTQETQYF. The rearrangement uses TRBV13 and TRBJ2-5; the D is unclear. Per germline, CDR1 PRHDT and CDR2 FYEKMQ (reference sequence). The CDR3 contains 16 residues. The germline V and J ends were trimmed by 2 bases and 2 bases, with 15 bases remaining between them.

J is TRBJ2-3 and V is TRBV5-1; the D is unclear. The CDR3 has 16 residues. The V and J ends lost 4 bases and 0 bases respectively, with 15 bases between them. CDR1 is SGHRS, CDR2 YFSETQ, per germline. The chain's CDR3 is CASSALGPPSTDTQYF. The CDR3 nucleotides are TGCGCCAGCAGCGCATTAGGGCCACCCAGCACAGATACGCAGTATTTT.

The rearrangement links TRBV27 to TRBJ2-5; D might be TRBD1 (5 bases). The germline V gene has CDR1 MNHEY and CDR2 SMNVEV (reference sequence). The V and J ends lost 4 bases and 4 bases respectively, with 10 bases between them. The CDR3 consists of 13 residues. The CDR3 region has the DNA TGTGCCAGCAGTTCAGGGAATTTAGAGACCCAGTACTTC. Translated, it gives CASSSGNLETQYF.

This clone was counted only a few times. The V call is TRBV4-1, the J call TRBJ2-7, with unresolved D. The CDR3 length is 16 residues. The V and J ends lost 0 bases and 2 bases respectively, with 14 bases between them. Per germline, CDR1 MGHRA and CDR2 YSYEKL. In DNA form, the CDR3 reads TGCGCCAGCAGCCAAGATAAAGGGCCCCTCCCCTACGAGCAGTACTTC. Translating it yields CASSQDKGPLPYEQYF.

The chain employs TRBV5-4 and TRBJ2-1; D is uncertain. CDR1 is SGHNT and CDR2 is YYREEE in the germline V gene (reference sequence). Deletions cut 3 bases from V and 3 bases from J, with 4 bases between. The CDR3 extends over 12 amino acids. In nucleotides, the CDR3 is TGTGCCAGCAGCTCAATCTACAATGAGCAGTTCTTC. Translation gives CASSSIYNEQFF.

J is TRBJ1-4 and V is TRBV16; D not certain. The CDR3 extends over 13 amino acids. Germline loops: CDR1 KGHSY, CDR2 FQNENV. V dropped 5 bases and J dropped 8 bases, with 12 bases sitting between them. The CDR3 loop is CASSTEGREKLFF. The CDR3 coding sequence is TGTGCCAGCAGCACCGAAGGGAGGGAAAAACTGTTTTTT.

The chain joins TRBV19 to TRBJ2-4, with 10 bases identical to TRBD1. Germline-derived CDR1 and CDR2 are LNHDA and SQIVND (reference sequence). The V and J ends lost 4 bases and 0 bases, in that order; junction bases with no gene match: 12. The CDR3 is 19 amino acids. The CDR3 spells CASSKSTGGIISAKNIQYF. The CDR3, as DNA: TGTGCCAGTAGTAAGTCGACAGGGGGCATAATCTCAGCCAAAAACATTCAGTACTTC.

The genes are TRBV4-1 and TRBJ2-5, with no clear D. The CDR3 spans 13 residues. The V gene lost 2 bases and the J gene lost 5 bases, with 9 bases spanning the gap. CDR1 MGHRA and CDR2 YSYEKL come from the germline V gene. CDR3 nucleotide sequence: TGCGCCAGCAGCCAATGGGTGGGTGAGACCCAGTACTTC. Encoded protein: CASSQWVGETQYF.

This clone appeared once. This chain uses TRBV6-5 with TRBJ1-2; no clear D. The CDR3 loop spans 16 amino acids. Trimming pared 2 bases from V and 7 bases from J, leaving 20 bases between. The germline CDR1 and CDR2 sequences are MNHEY and SVGAGI. CDR3 DNA sequence: TGTGCCAGCAGTTACACCGCGGACGGGAAGTTCGGTGGCTACACCTTC. This translates into CASSYTADGKFGGYTF.

This chain connects TRBV10-2 to TRBJ1-1; D ambiguous. Trimming took 7 bases from V and 1 from J, leaving 10 bases between them. The CDR3 has 13 amino acids. Germline V lookup: CDR1 WSHSY, CDR2 SAAADI. The CDR3 region has the DNA TGCGCCAGCACAATTTCGGGGAACACTGAAGCTTTCTTT. It translates to CASTISGNTEAFF.